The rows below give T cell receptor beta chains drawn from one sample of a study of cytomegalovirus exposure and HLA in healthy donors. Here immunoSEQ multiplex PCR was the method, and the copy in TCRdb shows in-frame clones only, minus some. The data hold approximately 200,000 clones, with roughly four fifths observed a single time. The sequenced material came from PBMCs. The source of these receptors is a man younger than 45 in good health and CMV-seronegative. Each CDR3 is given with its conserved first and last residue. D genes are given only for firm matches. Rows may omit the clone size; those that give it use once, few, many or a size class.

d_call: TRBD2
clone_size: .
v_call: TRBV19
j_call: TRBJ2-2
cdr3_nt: TGTGCCAGTATAATGCGGGAGGGCACCGGGGAGCTGTTTTTT
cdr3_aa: CASIMREGTGELFF

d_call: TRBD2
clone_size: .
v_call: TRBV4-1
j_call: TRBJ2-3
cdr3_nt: TGCGCCAGCAGCCAACTACTGACTAGCGGAAGCACAGATACGCAGTATTTT
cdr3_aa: CASSQLLTSGSTDTQYF

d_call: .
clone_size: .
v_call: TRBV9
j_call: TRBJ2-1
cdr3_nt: TGTGCCAGCAGCAGTAGAAGGGCGGGAAAGCCATACAATGAGCAGTTCTTC
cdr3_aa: CASSSRRAGKPYNEQFF

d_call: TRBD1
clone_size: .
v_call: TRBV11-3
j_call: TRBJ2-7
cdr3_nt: TGTGCCAGCAGCTCGGACAGGGACTACGAGCAGTACTTC
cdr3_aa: CASSSDRDYEQYF

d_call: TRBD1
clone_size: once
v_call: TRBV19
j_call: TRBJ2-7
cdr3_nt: TGTGCCAGTAGTAAGGGACAGGGGGCGGCCTACGAGCAGTACTTC
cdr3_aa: CASSKGQGAAYEQYF

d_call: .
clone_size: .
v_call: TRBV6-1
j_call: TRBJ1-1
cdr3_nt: TGTGCCAGCACGGTGTCGTTGAACACTGAAGCTTTCTTT
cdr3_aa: CASTVSLNTEAFF

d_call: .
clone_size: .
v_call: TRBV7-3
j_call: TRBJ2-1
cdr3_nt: TGTGCCAGCAGCTCGGGGACCTACAATGAGCAGTTCTTC
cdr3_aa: CASSSGTYNEQFF

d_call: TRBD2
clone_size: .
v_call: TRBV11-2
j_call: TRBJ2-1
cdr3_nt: TGTGCCAGCAGCTCCGGGGGGATCGATGAGCAGTTCTTC
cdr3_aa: CASSSGGIDEQFF

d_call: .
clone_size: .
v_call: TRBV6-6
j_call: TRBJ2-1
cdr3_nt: TGTGCCAGCAGTTCTACGGGACTTACGGGGAATGAGCAGTTCTTC
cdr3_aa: CASSSTGLTGNEQFF

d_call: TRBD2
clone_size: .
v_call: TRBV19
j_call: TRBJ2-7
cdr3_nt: TGTGCCAGTAGTATCGGGGCTAGCGGGAGAAAGTACTTC
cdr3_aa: CASSIGASGRKYF

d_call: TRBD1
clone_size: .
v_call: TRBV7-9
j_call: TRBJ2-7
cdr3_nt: TGTGCCAGCAGCCCCCGGGACAGGGGAACCTACGAGCAGTACTTC
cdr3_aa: CASSPRDRGTYEQYF

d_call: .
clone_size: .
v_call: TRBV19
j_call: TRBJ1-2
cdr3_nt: TGTGCCAGTACCGGGACACCCTATGGCTACACCTTC
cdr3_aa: CASTGTPYGYTF

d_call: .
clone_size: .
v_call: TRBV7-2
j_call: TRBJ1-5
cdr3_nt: TGTGCCAGCAGCTTAGACGGCACAGTAAAAAATCAGCCCCAGCATTTT
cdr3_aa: CASSLDGTVKNQPQHF

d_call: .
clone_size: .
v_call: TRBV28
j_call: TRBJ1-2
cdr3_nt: TGTGCCAGCAGTCGCTATGGCTACACCTTC
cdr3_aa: CASSRYGYTF

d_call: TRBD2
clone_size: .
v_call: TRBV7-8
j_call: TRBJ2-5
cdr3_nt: TGTGCCAGCAGCTTAGGTCTTAACCGACTAGCGGGAGCCCAAGAGACCCAGTACTTC
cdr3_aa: CASSLGLNRLAGAQETQYF